The rows below give T cell receptor beta chains drawn from one sample of a study of multiple sclerosis patients with progressive multifocal leukoencephalopathy. The method was immunoSEQ multiplex PCR; TCRdb's version includes in-frame clones alone and lacks a portion of them. This table holds roughly 30,000 clones, around 90% found once. Sample: PBMCs. These receptors all stem from a human donor with multiple sclerosis. Each CDR3 is given with its conserved first and last residue. Fields, in order: J gene, CDR3 length, D gene, clone size, V gene, CDR3 DNA, CDR3 protein. A D gene is named only where the DNA matches it firmly. Where a row states a size, it is once, few, many or the class of an expanded clone; other rows omit it.

TRBJ1-6 13 TRBD1 . TRBV2 TGTGCCAGCAGGCGACAGGGAGAGTCACCCCTCCACTTT CASRRQGESPLHF
TRBJ1-2 11 . . TRBV30 TGTGCCTGGAGTGTATCTTATGGCTACACCTTC CAWSVSYGYTF
TRBJ2-1 17 TRBD2 . TRBV5-1 TGCGCCAGCAGCTTGGATCCCCCTAGCGGGGGCTACAATGAGCAGTTCTTC CASSLDPPSGGYNEQFF
TRBJ1-1 14 . . TRBV4-1 TGCGCCAGCAGTACGGGTCAGATGAACACTGAAGCTTTCTTT CASSTGQMNTEAFF
TRBJ1-2 13 . once TRBV6-5 TGTGCCAGCAGCCCTGATTCCTCCTATGGCTACACCTTC CASSPDSSYGYTF
TRBJ2-3 15 . . TRBV11-2 TGTGCCAGCAGCTTGGAGACAACTAGCACAGATACGCAGTATTTT CASSLETTSTDTQYF
TRBJ1-1 14 . . TRBV18 TGTGCCAGCTCACCACAATACGGGGCGAATGAAGCTTTCTTT CASSPQYGANEAFF
TRBJ2-3 14 TRBD1 . TRBV7-9 TGTGCCAGCATCCCGGGACAGAGCACAGATACGCAGTATTTT CASIPGQSTDTQYF
TRBJ1-2 15 . few TRBV28 TGTGCCATCCCCGCAAAGGGGGGATCTAACTATGGCTACACCTTC CAIPAKGGSNYGYTF
TRBJ1-1 15 . . TRBV9 TGTGCCAGCAGCGTATCAGGACAGCTTAACACTGAAGCTTTCTTT CASSVSGQLNTEAFF
TRBJ2-7 15 TRBD2 . TRBV6-1 TGTGCCAGCCCCAGCGGGGGCCGACTAGCCTACGAGCAGTACTTC CASPSGGRLAYEQYF
TRBJ1-2 12 . . TRBV28 TGTGCCAGCACCAACACCGGGAACACTGGCACCTTC CASTNTGNTGTF
TRBJ2-3 13 . . TRBV6-4 TGTGCCAGCAGTGAAGAAGTACAGAATACGCAGTATTTT CASSEEVQNTQYF
TRBJ1-2 13 . . TRBV10-3 TGTGCCATCAGACTTCAGCTCCTCTATGGCTACACCTTC CAIRLQLLYGYTF
TRBJ1-2 16 . . TRBV27 TGTGCCAGCAGTTTATCAGGAGGCGCGGGGCTCTATGGCTACACCTTC CASSLSGGAGLYGYTF
TRBJ2-7 15 . . TRBV6-5 TGTGCCAGCACCGACCGAGACAGGTCTTTTTACGAGCAGTACTTC CASTDRDRSFYEQYF
TRBJ1-5 15 . . TRBV6-1 TGTGCCAGCAGTGAAGGACTCCAGGGGAATCAGCCCCAGCATTTT CASSEGLQGNQPQHF
TRBJ2-3 13 . . TRBV4-3 TGCGCCAGCAGCCAAGATTCGCAAGATACGCAGTATTTT CASSQDSQDTQYF
TRBJ2-6 16 . . TRBV4-3 TGCGCCAGCAGCCCGGAGGTAGGGTCTGGGGCCAACGTCCTGACTTTC CASSPEVGSGANVLTF
TRBJ1-2 16 . . TRBV2 TGTGCCAGCAGTGAAATGGGTCAGTTAGAATACTATGGCTACACCTTC CASSEMGQLEYYGYTF
TRBJ1-2 15 TRBD1 . TRBV28 TGTGCCAGCAGTTTAGGGGGAGACAGGGTGTATGGCTACACCTTC CASSLGGDRVYGYTF
TRBJ1-6 15 . . TRBV7-8 TGTGCCAGCAGCTTAAGGGTTGGGCCTTGGAATGCCCTCCACTTT CASSLRVGPWNALHF
TRBJ1-3 16 . . TRBV4-1 TGCGCCAGCAGCCAAGACCCCCACGGTTCTGGAAACACCATATATTTT CASSQDPHGSGNTIYF
TRBJ2-3 17 . . TRBV18 TGTGCCAGCTCACCCCCCCCTTGGGACGGTAACACAGATACGCAGTATTTT CASSPPPWDGNTDTQYF
TRBJ2-2 16 . . TRBV9 TGTGCCAGCAGCGTAGGTATACCGACGAACACCGGGGAGCTGTTTTTT CASSVGIPTNTGELFF
TRBJ1-1 14 . . TRBV6-6 TGTGCCAGCAGTTATAGTCCCTTTAACACTGAAGCTTTCTTT CASSYSPFNTEAFF
TRBJ2-5 13 . once TRBV9 TGTGCCAGCAGCGTAGGCCCAAAAGAGACCCAGTACTTC CASSVGPKETQYF
TRBJ1-1 13 TRBD1 . TRBV18 TGTGCCAGCTCACCCGGACAGGACACTGAAGCTTCCTTT CASSPGQDTEASF
TRBJ2-7 12 . once TRBV6-6 TGTGCCAGCAGCCTAGACTTATACGAGCAGTACTTC CASSLDLYEQYF
TRBJ1-2 14 . . TRBV19 TGTGCCAGTAGTGGGGGAATTACTAACTATGGCTACACCTTC CASSGGITNYGYTF
TRBJ1-1 14 . . TRBV6-5 TGTGCCAGCAGTTACGGTACAGACTCCTTTGAAGCTTTCTTT CASSYGTDSFEAFF
TRBJ2-2 12 . . TRBV18 TGTGCCAGCTCACCCGTTGCCGGGGAGCTGTTTTTT CASSPVAGELFF
TRBJ1-5 16 . . TRBV23-1 TGCGCCAGCAATTCCTACCGGGACGGTTCCAATCAGCCCCAGCATTTT CASNSYRDGSNQPQHF
TRBJ2-3 14 TRBD2 . TRBV4-1 TGCGCCAGCAGCCAAGGGGGGACTATGCATACGCAGTATTTT CASSQGGTMHTQYF
TRBJ2-7 14 TRBD2 . TRBV10-3 TGTGCCATCAGCCGGACTAGCCCCCCCTACGAGCAGTACTTC CAISRTSPPYEQYF
TRBJ2-7 15 TRBD1 . TRBV11-3 TGTGCCAGCAGCCCAGGACAGGGGAAGCACTACGAGCAGTACTTC CASSPGQGKHYEQYF
TRBJ2-1 16 TRBD2 few TRBV13 TGTGCCAGCAGCTTAGCGGGGGGGGCCACCTACAATGAGCAGTTCTTC CASSLAGGATYNEQFF
TRBJ2-3 16 TRBD2 . TRBV2 TGTGCCAGCATTTCCCCTCGCGGGGGGAGCACAGATACGCAGTATTTT CASISPRGGSTDTQYF
TRBJ2-6 19 TRBD1 . TRBV5-1 TGCGCCAGCAGCTTGGGGACAGGGGGGAGCATCTCTGGGGCCAACGTCCTGACTTTC CASSLGTGGSISGANVLTF
TRBJ2-7 14 TRBD1 . TRBV2 TGTGCCTCCCTCTCCGGGACAGGGTCCTACGAGCAGTACTTC CASLSGTGSYEQYF
TRBJ1-5 14 . . TRBV27 TGTGCCAGCAGTTTAGTCTTTGGGAATCAGCCCCAGCATTTT CASSLVFGNQPQHF
TRBJ2-6 16 TRBD1 . TRBV4-2 TGTGCCAGCAGCCAAGGGGACAGCTCTGGGGCCAACGTCCTGACTTTC CASSQGDSSGANVLTF
TRBJ2-7 15 TRBD1 . TRBV6-6 TGTGCCAGCACCCCCGGAACAGGGGGGAACTACGAGCAGTACTTC CASTPGTGGNYEQYF
TRBJ1-2 14 . . TRBV4-3 TGCGCCAGCAGCCAAGTACTCGGTTCAGGGGGCTACACCTTC CASSQVLGSGGYTF
TRBJ2-3 14 . . TRBV6-1 TGTGCCAGCAGTGAAATGTGGAACACAGATACGCAGTATTTT CASSEMWNTDTQYF
TRBJ1-2 12 . . TRBV28 TGTGCCAGCAGGGGATTAAACTATGGCTACACCTTC CASRGLNYGYTF
TRBJ2-1 15 TRBD1 . TRBV6-1 TGTGCCAGCAGTGAGGGACAGGCCCTCCGGAATGAGCAGTTCTTC CASSEGQALRNEQFF
TRBJ1-5 16 . . TRBV7-8 TGTGCCAGCAGCTTAGAGAGGGGCTGGAGCAATCAGCCCCAGCATTTT CASSLERGWSNQPQHF
TRBJ1-3 17 . . TRBV4-1 TGCGCCAGCAGCCCCGGGACGGTTAGTTTCTCTGGAAACACCATATATTTT CASSPGTVSFSGNTIYF
TRBJ1-2 12 . . TRBV6-5 TGTGCCAGCAGGACAGCCAACTATGGCTACACCTTC CASRTANYGYTF
TRBJ1-1 18 . . TRBV21-1 TGTGCCAGCAGCCTAAGCGGAGAACAGGGGGCGGAGGACACTGAAGCTTTCTTT CASSLSGEQGAEDTEAFF
TRBJ1-5 15 TRBD1 . TRBV5-1 TGCGCCAGCAGCTGGACAGGGTTGGGGGGTCAGCCCCAGCATTTT CASSWTGLGGQPQHF
TRBJ2-2 14 . . TRBV4-2 TGTGCCAGCAGCCAACGACTAGACACCGGGGAGCTGTTTTTT CASSQRLDTGELFF